Reported below is one T cell receptor beta chain. The antigen is undetermined. TCRdb's copy holds only in-frame clones and misses some; the assay was immunoSEQ multiplex PCR. The repertoire holds 55,000 to 85,000 clones, with more than 75% as singletons. This record comes from a study of PD-1 blockade in mismatch repair-deficient tumors. Overall study findings and caveats: Tumor-resident clones, often undetectable pretreatment in blood, expanded then contracted after pembrolizumab.

The clonotype comes from an adult with mismatch repair-deficient cancer. Material: peripheral blood, obtained 2 weeks after starting pembrolizumab.

The CDR3: CASSPRDSGELFF. In DNA form, the CDR3 reads TGTGCCAGCAGCCCTAGGGACAGCGGGGAGCTGTTTTTT. This chain uses TRBV7-3 with TRBJ2-2; the match to TRBD1 covers 7 bases. Losses at the gene ends were 5 bases for V and 7 bases for J; bases not matched to a gene: 4. This CDR3 contains 13 residues. The germline V gene encodes CDR1 SGHTA and CDR2 FQGTGA. Combining the CDR3 with reference TRBV7-3 and TRBJ2-2 gives the whole variable domain GAGVSQTPSNKVTEKGKYVELRCDPISGHTALYWYRQSLGQGPEFLIYFQGTGAADDSGLPNDRFFAVRPEGSVSTLKIQRTERGDSAVYLCASSPRDSGELFFGEGSRLTVL.